Below, 24 T cell receptor beta chains from the same sample are listed, as sequenced in a study of read filtering for tumor transcriptome and immune sequencing. The library was built from roughly 400 ng RNA with molecular barcoded adaptors for alpha/delta and beta/gamma chains. One entry per CDR3 protein, called by TCRdb with MiXCR from the reads. The data contain some 46,000 distinct CDR3 sequences, less than 20% of them singletons. The sample taken for sequencing was a population of CD138-negative cells sorted from bone marrow. These receptors all come from a donor over 35 with multiple myeloma.

The CDR3 nucleotides are TGCAGGGCAGACAGGGGGGTTTACGCTGAAGCTTTCTTT. It is translated as CRADRGVYAEAFF. V usage is TRBV20-1 and J usage is TRBJ1-1, with 9 bases that match TRBD1. This CDR3 contains 13 residues. Germline assignment: CDR1 DFQATT and CDR2 SNEGSKA (reference sequence).

At least ten counts were recorded for this clonotype. The CDR3 sequence: CAWSVLGGSTEAFF. In DNA, the CDR3 is TGTGCCTGGAGTGTTCTGGGTGGCAGCACTGAAGCTTTCTTT. The chain carries TRBV30 and TRBJ1-1; D is undetermined. Trimming stripped 0 bases from V and 4 bases from J, with 12 bases between. This CDR3 has 14 residues. Germline V gives CDR1 GTSNPN, CDR2 SVGIG (reference sequence).

This clonotype has just a few counts. The junction departs from germline at one end; a sequencing error may be responsible. This rearrangement joins TRBV5-4 to TRBJ2-5; weak D call: TRBD1 (5 bases). Germline lookup yields CDR1 SGHNT and CDR2 YYREEE (reference sequence). The CDR3 has 14 amino acids. This CDR3 reads CASSPGHFQEPQYF. The CDR3 DNA is TGTGCCAGCAGCCCAGGACATTTCCAAGAGCCCCAGTACTTC.

This rearrangement joins TRBV4-1 to TRBJ1-2; TRBD1 matches 7 bases. CDR3 size: 16 residues. V dropped 1 base and J dropped 0; count of bases not matched to a gene: 5. Germline CDR1 MGHRA, CDR2 YSYEKL. The CDR3 DNA follows: TGCGCCAGCAGCCAAGGGACAGGACCCACTAACTATGGCTACACCTTC. Its translation: CASSQGTGPTNYGYTF.

This clonotype has a handful of counts. This chain joins TRBV4-3 and TRBJ2-1; TRBD2 matches 9 bases. Germline CDR1 is LGHNA and CDR2 is YSLEER. V lost 4 bases and J lost 7; bases outside the gene matches: 5. The CDR3 covers 14 residues. CDR3 in amino acids: CASSPWTSANEQFF. For the CDR3, the DNA is TGCGCCAGCAGCCCCTGGACTAGCGCGAATGAGCAGTTCTTC.

This clonotype was seen at least ten times. The genes are TRBV9 and TRBJ1-2, with unresolved D. V was cut by 4 bases and J by 7 bases, with 14 bases left in between. The CDR3 loop spans 13 amino acids. CDR1 is SGDLS and CDR2 is YYNGEE in the germline V gene. CDR3 nucleotides: TGTGCCAGCAGCTCCCCTTCAGGCTCTGGCTACACCTTC. It yields the protein CASSSPSGSGYTF.

The V and J genes are TRBV3-1 and TRBJ2-7, with D possibly being TRBD2 (5 bases). CDR3 size: 13 residues. Germline loops: CDR1 LGHDT, CDR2 YNNKEL (reference sequence). The V end was cut by 3 bases, the J end by 4 bases, with 10 bases between. The CDR3 is CASSQVGEYEQYF. Here the CDR3 DNA reads TGTGCCAGCAGCCAGGTCGGGGAATACGAGCAGTACTTC.

Regarding this clonotype: A far larger clone is only one base removed, so a read error is likely. The chain uses TRBV3-2 and TRBJ2-2; the table's D call, TRBD2, was not checked against the DNA. TRBV3-2 is annotated as a pseudogene. The CDR3 has 18 residues. For the CDR3, the DNA is TGTGCCAGCAGCCAAGTTGTAGAAGCGGGAGGATGGACCGGGAAGCTGTTTTTT. It codes for CASSQVVEAGGWTGKLFF.

Turning to this clonotype: The junction does not match germline at one end; this may be a read error. The chain uses TRBV5-1 and TRBJ2-4, with a tentative D call TRBD2 (7 bases). Per germline, CDR1 SGHRS and CDR2 YFSETQ. This CDR3 spans 15 amino acids. The CDR3 region is CASSSEAGAKNIQNF. The CDR3 DNA follows: TGCGCCAGCAGCTCGGAGGCGGGGGCCAAAAATATTCAGAACTTC.

This clonotype was observed a few times. V gene TRBV19 combines with J gene TRBJ1-4, with no clear D. Germline V lookup: CDR1 LNHDA, CDR2 SQIVND (reference sequence). The germline V and J ends were trimmed by 4 bases and 4 bases, with 7 bases remaining between them. The CDR3 contains 13 residues. The CDR3 bases are TGTGCCAGTAGTACCGGCCTTAATGAAAAACTGTTTTTT. This translates into CASSTGLNEKLFF.

This clonotype was seen at least ten times. The gene calls are TRBV5-1 and TRBJ2-1, with TRBD2 matching over 11 bases. The CDR3 extends over 15 amino acids. CDR1 SGHRS and CDR2 YFSETQ come from the germline V gene. J was trimmed by 5 bases and V by 4 bases; bases with no gene match: 5. CDR3 loop: CASSSSGRADNEQFF. The DNA for the CDR3 is TGCGCCAGCAGCAGTAGCGGGAGGGCCGACAATGAGCAGTTCTTC.

This clonotype was counted ten times or more. The gene calls are TRBV4-1 and TRBJ2-3; 11 bases are shared with TRBD2. From germline, CDR1 is MGHRA and CDR2 YSYEKL. V was clipped by 4 bases and J by 3 bases; unmatched bases: 6. The CDR3 contains 16 residues. This chain's CDR3 is CASSRVAGGPTDTQYF. In DNA, the CDR3 is TGCGCCAGCAGCCGAGTAGCGGGAGGGCCAACAGATACGCAGTATTTT.

This clonotype was seen ten or more times. The rearrangement links TRBV2 to TRBJ2-2, with D possibly being TRBD1 or TRBD2 (6 bases each). Germline V CDR1 and CDR2: SNHLY, FYNNEI. The CDR3 length is 16 residues. V was trimmed by 4 bases and J by 1 base, leaving 13 bases between them. The CDR3 bases are TGTGCCAGCAGTGCAAGGGGGGCCCGGAACACCGGGGAGCTGTTTTTT. Translated: CASSARGARNTGELFF.

There are a few counts of this clonotype. This probably arose from a read error, given a far larger clone one base away. The chain is built from TRBV6-1 and TRBJ1-1; tentative D call: TRBD1 (6 bases). The CDR3 covers 18 residues. Trimming left V 5 bases short and J 0 bases short, with 22 bases between. Germline values: CDR1 MNHNS, CDR2 SASEGT. The chain's CDR3 is CASSYIGTQGKLNTEAFF. The CDR3 DNA sequence: TGTGCCAGCAGTTATATAGGGACACAGGGAAAGTTGAACACTGAAGCTTTCTTT.

A word on this clonotype: A clone one base away is much larger, so this may be a read error. The chain uses TRBV20-1 and TRBJ2-2; 7 nucleotides agree with TRBD2. Germline lookup yields CDR1 DFQATT and CDR2 SNEGSKA (reference sequence). The CDR3 runs to 18 residues. The DNA for the CDR3 is TGCAGTGCTAGAGACCCCTCCCCTAGCGGTAGCAAGGGCGGGGAGCCGTTTTTT. The encoded protein is CSARDPSPSGSKGGEPFF.

Ten or more counts support this clonotype. The CDR3 loop reads CAIMRSSYNEQFF. In nucleotides, the CDR3 is TGTGCCATCATGCGGAGCTCCTACAATGAGCAGTTCTTC. The rearrangement joins TRBV10-3 to TRBJ2-1; D remains ambiguous. CDR1 ENHRY and CDR2 SYGVKD come from the germline V gene. The CDR3 length is 13 residues. Trimming cost V 7 bases and J 0 bases, with 7 bases left between them.

The table lists this clonotype with a few counts. This chain links TRBV6-5 with TRBJ2-2; D perhaps matches TRBD1 (9 bases). Looked up from germline, CDR1 is MNHEY and CDR2 is SVGAGI. The CDR3 is 20 residues long. Trimming took off 0 bases at V and 6 bases at J, with 26 bases between the two ends. This CDR3 reads CASSYSRGQGPAGEPGELFF. The CDR3 nucleotides are TGTGCCAGCAGTTACTCTAGGGGACAGGGTCCAGCGGGAGAACCCGGGGAGCTGTTTTTT.

This clonotype was recorded at least ten times. The chain carries TRBV14 and TRBJ1-1; no definite D call. CDR1 is SGHDN, CDR2 FVKESK, per germline. CDR3 size: 13 residues. With 1 base removed from V and 5 bases from J, the gap between germline ends came to 8 bases. CDR3: CASSQGGITEAFF. The DNA of the CDR3 is TGTGCCAGCAGCCAAGGCGGGATTACTGAAGCTTTCTTT.

This clonotype came up many times. The chain is built from TRBV2 and TRBJ2-6, with a weak D call TRBD1 (5 bases). Germline V lookup: CDR1 SNHLY, CDR2 FYNNEI. This CDR3 has 16 residues. The V and J ends lost 7 bases and 1 base respectively, with 14 bases between them. The CDR3 DNA reads TGTGCCAGCACCAGGGTTGGCGCTTCTGGGGCCAACGTCCTGACTTTC. Amino acid sequence: CASTRVGASGANVLTF.

Comments on this clonotype: It may be a read error: a sequence one base away is much more abundant. The J gene is TRBJ1-1, the V gene TRBV30; D is uncertain. The CDR3 runs to 13 residues. Germline V gives CDR1 GTSNPN, CDR2 SVGIG (reference sequence). The DNA for the CDR3 is TGTGCCTGGAGTGTAAATGGGAACGCTGAAGCTTTCTTT. It codes for CAWSVNGNAEAFF.

This clonotype has ten or more counts. The chain recombines TRBV3-1 with TRBJ2-1, with 8 bases that match TRBD2. The V segment lost 4 bases and the J segment 8 bases; nucleotides outside the gene matches: 16. Germline V lookup: CDR1 LGHDT, CDR2 YNNKEL (reference sequence). The CDR3 loop spans 17 amino acids. CDR3 nucleotide sequence: TGTGCCAGCAGCCCTCGGTGGGGGAGCGGGAGCGAGGATGAGCAGTTCTTC. Protein sequence: CASSPRWGSGSEDEQFF.

Remarks on this clonotype: At one boundary the junction diverges from the germline segment, which might be a read error. The chain employs TRBV2 and TRBJ1-1; no clear D. This CDR3 spans 13 amino acids. Germline V lookup: CDR1 SNHLY, CDR2 FYNNEI. Here the CDR3 reads CASSDDWHTEAFF. In DNA, the CDR3 is TGTGCCAGCAGTGACGACTGGCACACTGAGGCTTTCTTT.

This chain connects TRBV2 to TRBJ2-5; a weak D match, TRBD1 (6 bases). Germline loops: CDR1 SNHLY, CDR2 FYNNEI. The CDR3 is made up of 13 amino acids. Trimming shortened V by 4 bases and J by 5 bases, and 11 bases separated the two germline ends. The CDR3 region is CASSVGARETQYF. CDR3 in DNA: TGTGCCAGCAGTGTGGGGGCCAGGGAGACCCAGTACTTC.

The rearrangement joins TRBV3-1 to TRBJ2-2; D remains ambiguous. Germline assignment: CDR1 LGHDT and CDR2 YNNKEL (reference sequence). This CDR3 spans 15 amino acids. Between the trimmed V and J ends, which lost 4 bases and 5 bases, there was a span of 14 bases. The CDR3 nucleotides are TGTGCCAGCAGCCCCCGCGAGCACCGAACCGGGGAGCTGTTTTTT. Protein product: CASSPREHRTGELFF.